Listed here are 28 T cell receptor beta chains from one sample, sequenced in a study of blood T cell repertoires in COVID-19. Assay: immunoSEQ multiplex PCR; the TCRdb copy retains only in-frame clones and omits some. Of hundreds of thousands of clones in the sample, about 82% were seen once. Sequencing used peripheral blood. The receptors shown here come from a human donor in a cohort sampled during active COVID-19.

The CDR3 reads CASSVRDKRVDEQFF. CDR3 bases: TGTGCCAGCAGTGTCCGGGACAAGAGGGTTGATGAGCAGTTCTTC. The V gene is TRBV2, the J gene TRBJ2-1, with D maybe TRBD1 (6 bases). Germline CDR1 SNHLY, CDR2 FYNNEI. V was shortened by 4 bases and J by 8 bases, with 18 bases between the two germline ends. The CDR3 covers 15 residues.

The chain carries TRBV10-1 and TRBJ2-1; maybe TRBD2 (5 bases). Per the germline V gene, CDR1 is WNHNN and CDR2 is SYGVQD (reference sequence). Trimming cost V 9 bases and J 13 bases, with 16 bases left between them. The CDR3 contains 11 residues. CDR3 region: CASKWASCQFF. CDR3 DNA: TGCGCCAGTAAGTGGGCTAGCTGTCAGTTCTTC.

This clone was observed at least ten times. This chain joins TRBV5-1 and TRBJ1-2; weak D call: TRBD1 (5 bases). This CDR3 spans 13 amino acids. In germline, CDR1 is SGHRS, CDR2 YFSETQ. With 6 bases removed from V and 8 bases from J, the gap between germline ends came to 17 bases. The DNA for the CDR3 is TGCGCCAGCACCCAGGGATCCCTAGGAGGCTACACCTTC. Its translation is CASTQGSLGGYTF.

As concerns this clone: This sample includes further DNA sequences coding for the same CDR3. The chain joins TRBV14 to TRBJ2-7; D not certain. Trimming pared 1 base from V and 4 bases from J, leaving 2 bases between. Germline lookup yields CDR1 SGHDN and CDR2 FVKESK. CDR3 size: 11 residues. The CDR3 loop reads CASSQAYEQYF. The DNA of the CDR3 is TGTGCCAGCAGCCAAGCTTACGAGCAGTACTTC.

The CDR3 region is CASSLSPGLTPSTDTQYF. The DNA of the CDR3 is TGTGCCAGCAGCCTGAGCCCAGGGTTAACTCCTAGCACAGATACGCAGTATTTT. The chain has TRBV5-4 and TRBJ2-3, with D perhaps matching TRBD1 (5 bases). Germline CDR1 SGHNT, CDR2 YYREEE (reference sequence). The CDR3 is made up of 18 amino acids. V was clipped by 4 bases and J by 0 bases, with 21 bases between them.

The V and J genes are TRBV5-1 and TRBJ1-2, with D hard to call. This CDR3 comprises 12 residues. The V end lost 0 bases, the J end lost 6 bases, and 6 bases lay between the germline ends. Germline V gene sequence: CDR1 SGHRS, CDR2 YFSETQ. In nucleotides, the CDR3 is TGCGCCAGCAGCTTGGACTTGGATGGCTACACCTTC. Translating it yields CASSLDLDGYTF.

This clone was found many times. V gene TRBV5-6 combines with J gene TRBJ1-5; D is perhaps TRBD1 (5 bases). V was shortened by 0 bases and J by 7 bases, with 17 bases between the two germline ends. The CDR3 sequence is 16 residues long. Germline V gene sequence: CDR1 SGHDT, CDR2 YYEEEE. The CDR3 DNA reads as TGTGCCAGCAGCTTGGCCAGGGAAGAATTAAACCAGCCCCAGCATTTT. This translates into CASSLAREELNQPQHF.

CDR3 nucleotide sequence: TGTGCCAGCAGCGTCCGGCAGGGTTCACCCCTCCACTTT. Protein: CASSVRQGSPLHF. The rearrangement uses TRBV9 and TRBJ1-6; D is perhaps TRBD1 (5 bases). Germline V lookup: CDR1 SGDLS, CDR2 YYNGEE. V was shortened by 2 bases and J by 9 bases, with 9 bases between the two germline ends. The CDR3 has 13 residues.

The chain recombines TRBV27 with TRBJ1-1; D is unclear. CDR1 and CDR2 (germline): MNHEY, SMNVEV (reference sequence). Trimming left V 7 bases short and J 1 base short, with 13 bases between. The length of the CDR3 is 14 residues. CDR3 in amino acids: CASKLARGNTEAFF. The CDR3 DNA is TGTGCCAGCAAACTGGCAAGAGGGAACACTGAAGCTTTCTTT.

V usage is TRBV7-3 and J usage is TRBJ1-3, with D possibly matching TRBD1 (6 bases). The germline gives CDR1 SGHTA, CDR2 FQGTGA. The CDR3 spans 14 residues. The ends were cut back, 4 bases at V and 2 bases at J, with 9 bases in the middle. In DNA, the CDR3 is TGTGCCAGCAGCTCGGGGACAACTGGAAACACCATATATTTT. Translation: CASSSGTTGNTIYF.

The rearrangement joins TRBV4-2 to TRBJ1-1; the D gene is possibly TRBD1 (5 bases). The CDR3 covers 16 residues. Trimming left V 4 bases short and J 0 bases short, with 15 bases between. Per the germline V gene, CDR1 is LGHNA and CDR2 is YNFKEQ. The CDR3 loop is CASSPRKGILNTEAFF. The CDR3 coding sequence is TGTGCCAGCAGCCCTCGTAAGGGGATCCTGAACACTGAAGCTTTCTTT.

This sequence joins TRBV19 and TRBJ1-3, with TRBD1 matching 7 bases. The CDR3 sequence is 18 residues long. V was pared by 1 base and J by 2 bases, with 11 bases of the junction left unmatched. Germline CDR1 reads LNHDA; CDR2 reads SQIVND (reference sequence). CDR3 in amino acids: CASSIGRGLVDPGNTIYF. As DNA, the CDR3 is TGTGCCAGTAGTATAGGCAGGGGGTTGGTGGATCCTGGAAACACCATATATTTT.

The chain uses TRBV10-3 and TRBJ1-4, with TRBD1 identical over 8 bases. The CDR3 loop spans 15 amino acids. CDR1 ENHRY and CDR2 SYGVKD come from the germline V gene. CDR3 DNA sequence: TGTGCAACACAGGGGGTTTTGGAAACTAATGAAAAACTGTTTTTT. It encodes CATQGVLETNEKLFF.

CDR3 nucleotides: TGTGCCAGCAGTGAAGCGCTTCAGACATCGGAGCAGTACTTC. Translated: CASSEALQTSEQYF. This chain joins TRBV2 and TRBJ2-7; D unresolved. This CDR3 is built from 14 residues. V was cut by 0 bases and J by 7 bases, with 13 bases left in between. Germline V CDR1 and CDR2: SNHLY, FYNNEI.

Only a few counts were recorded for this clone. The chain links TRBV7-9 to TRBJ2-7; the D gene is possibly TRBD2 (5 bases). The germline gives CDR1 SEHNR, CDR2 FQNEAQ (reference sequence). This CDR3 has 15 residues. The V gene lost 5 bases and the J gene lost 1 base, with 15 bases spanning the gap. The CDR3 sequence: CASSPFGRASYEQYF. The CDR3 nucleotides are TGTGCCAGCAGCCCCTTTGGGCGGGCGTCCTACGAGCAGTACTTC.

The table lists this clone with a count of one. The rearrangement links TRBV28 to TRBJ2-4; 9 nucleotides agree with TRBD1. Germline V gene data show CDR1 as MDHEN and CDR2 as SYDVKM. The J segment lost 0 bases and the V segment lost 7 bases, leaving 10 bases of the junction unmatched. The CDR3 sequence is 17 residues long. In DNA form, the CDR3 reads TGTGCCAGCACCACCCGCACAGGGGGCATAGCCAAAAACATTCAGTACTTC. This gives the protein CASTTRTGGIAKNIQYF.

There are many counts of this clone. This sequence joins TRBV12-5 and TRBJ2-7; D unresolved. Germline assignment: CDR1 LGHNT and CDR2 FRNRAP. The V end was cut by 5 bases, the J end by 3 bases, with 5 bases between. The CDR3 is 11 amino acids. CDR3 amino acids: CASGLFYEQYF. CDR3 coding DNA: TGTGCTAGTGGTCTATTCTACGAGCAGTACTTC.

V gene TRBV3-1 (or the pseudogene TRBV3-2) combines with J gene TRBJ2-7; TRBD2 matches at 8 bases. Germline CDR1 LGHDT, CDR2 YNNKEL (reference sequence). The V gene end was trimmed by 3 bases and the J gene end by 5 bases; junction bases not matched to a gene: 3. The length of the CDR3 is 13 residues. This CDR3 is CASSQGGGNEQYF. The CDR3 DNA is TGTGCCAGCAGCCAGGGCGGGGGGAACGAGCAGTACTTC.

V is TRBV27 and J is TRBJ2-7, with D perhaps TRBD1 (5 bases). The CDR3 consists of 15 residues. Trimming cost V 6 bases and J 2 bases, with 17 bases left between them. Germline CDR1 reads MNHEY; CDR2 reads SMNVEV (reference sequence). The CDR3 DNA reads TGTGCCAGCAGACTAACAGGAAACCCTACCTACGAGCAGTACTTC. Translation: CASRLTGNPTYEQYF.

This rearrangement joins TRBV27 to TRBJ2-7; 7 nucleotides line up with TRBD1. From germline, CDR1 is MNHEY and CDR2 SMNVEV (reference sequence). J lost 4 bases, V lost 7 bases, and 7 bases had no gene match. The length of the CDR3 is 13 residues. The CDR3 sequence: CASTYRGGYEQYF. As DNA, the CDR3 is TGTGCCAGCACCTACAGGGGCGGATACGAGCAGTACTTC.

This chain links TRBV3-1 (or the pseudogene TRBV3-2) with TRBJ1-2, with D maybe TRBD1 (5 bases). Trimming shortened V by 1 base and J by 4 bases, and 13 bases separated the two germline ends. Germline CDR1 reads LGHDT; CDR2 reads YNNKEL (reference sequence). The CDR3 totals 15 residues. The DNA of the CDR3 is TGTGCCAGCAGCCAAGGGCGGAGGGACGGCTATGGCTACACCTTC. Its translation is CASSQGRRDGYGYTF.

The V call is TRBV5-1, the J call TRBJ1-3; D call uncertain. CDR1 SGHRS and CDR2 YFSETQ come from the germline V gene. CDR3 size: 14 residues. The V end lost 5 bases, the J end lost 2 bases, and 11 bases lay between the germline ends. Written as DNA, the CDR3 is TGCGCCAGCAGTCCAGACTGGGCTGGAAACACCATATATTTT. Translation gives CASSPDWAGNTIYF. Complete variable domain (other parts from reference TRBV5-1 and TRBJ1-3): KAGVTQTPRYLIKTRGQQVTLSCSPISGHRSVSWYQQTPGQGLQFLFEYFSETQRNKGNFPGRFSGRQFSNSRSEMNVSTLELGDSALYLCASSPDWAGNTIYFGEGSWLTVV.

The J gene is TRBJ2-7, the V gene TRBV30; D is perhaps TRBD1 (6 bases). The germline gives CDR1 GTSNPN, CDR2 SVGIG (reference sequence). V gave up 5 bases and J gave up 3 bases, with 8 bases separating them. The CDR3 runs 11 residues. For the CDR3, the DNA is TGTGCCTGGGGGACAAGCTACGAGCAGTACTTC. Translation: CAWGTSYEQYF.

The chain recombines TRBV6-6 with TRBJ2-1, with a possible D match to TRBD2 (6 bases). Trimming stripped 1 base from V and 5 bases from J, with 9 bases between. The germline gives CDR1 MNHNY, CDR2 SVGAGI (reference sequence). The CDR3 contains 14 residues. The CDR3 coding sequence is TGTGCCAGCAGTTACTTGGGGGGAGACAATGAGCAGTTCTTC. Translating gives CASSYLGGDNEQFF.

V and J are TRBV6-1 and TRBJ2-3; 9 bases are a match to TRBD2. This CDR3 is 16 amino acids long. Germline lookup yields CDR1 MNHNS and CDR2 SASEGT. Trimming at V came to 3 bases and at J to 0 bases, leaving 4 bases not matched to a gene. CDR3 coding DNA: TGTGCCAGCAGTGAGCCTAGCGGGGCAAGCACAGATACGCAGTATTTT. As protein: CASSEPSGASTDTQYF.

This sequence joins TRBV28 and TRBJ2-1; D is perhaps TRBD2 (7 bases). The V end was cut by 3 bases, the J end by 4 bases, with 10 bases between. The CDR3 contains 14 residues. Germline values: CDR1 MDHEN, CDR2 SYDVKM. The CDR3 nucleotides read TGTGCCAGCAGTTTGGGGGGGCTATACAATGAGCAGTTCTTC. Protein: CASSLGGLYNEQFF.

The CDR3 sequence: CASSEAAWFISNQPQHF. CDR3 nucleotides: TGTGCCAGCAGTGAAGCAGCTTGGTTCATTAGCAATCAGCCCCAGCATTTT. The V gene is TRBV6-1, the J gene TRBJ1-5; D is uncertain. Germline V CDR1 and CDR2: MNHNS, SASEGT. V dropped 0 bases and J dropped 0 bases, with 12 bases sitting between them. The CDR3 runs 17 residues.

This chain links TRBV18 with TRBJ2-7, with TRBD1 as a possible D gene (5 bases). The CDR3 consists of 15 residues. V shed 4 bases and J shed 0 bases, with 13 bases lying between them. Germline V gene lookup returns CDR1 KGHSH and CDR2 LQKENI. CDR3 in amino acids: CASSLVNRHSYEQYF. CDR3 in DNA: TGTGCCAGCTCACTCGTTAACAGGCACTCCTACGAGCAGTACTTC. The full variable domain, rest sourced from reference TRBV18 and TRBJ2-7, is NAGVMQNPRHLVRRRGQEARLRCSPMKGHSHVYWYRQLPEEGLKFMVYLQKENIIDESGMPKERFSAEFPKEGPSILRIQQVVRGDSAAYFCASSLVNRHSYEQYFGPGTRLTVT.